This T cell receptor beta chain was sequenced for a study of CD8+ T cells in alopecia areata. Peripheral blood and lesional scalp punch biopsies were taken from alopecia areata patients. Extracted RNA was reverse transcribed into cDNA, the sequencing template. Clones were read by immunoSEQ multiplex PCR, and TCRdb kept only the in-frame ones, dropping some. The top ten hold about 17% of the sample, which has around 65,000 clones, about half seen once. This CDR3 spans 15 amino acids. J gave up 8 bases and V 1 base, and 5 bases lay outside the gene matches. The germline V gene has CDR1 SEHNR and CDR2 FQNEAQ (reference sequence). This clone was detected only a few times.

The material sequenced was CD8+ T cells sorted from blood, taken at week 0. This sequence joins TRBV7-9 and TRBJ2-1, with TRBD2 matching 10 bases. The origin of this receptor is a human donor with alopecia areata. The chain's CDR3 is CASSLVRLAGHEQFF. The DNA for the CDR3 is TGTGCCAGCAGCTTAGTCAGACTAGCGGGCCATGAGCAGTTCTTC.